This T cell receptor beta chain was found in a study of control samples from healthy donors and cancer patients. TCRdb's copy holds only in-frame clones and misses some; the assay was immunoSEQ multiplex PCR. Of more than 80,000 clones in the sample, approximately 93% were seen once. The germline V gene has CDR1 LNHNV and CDR2 YYDKDF (reference sequence). V gave up 1 base and J gave up 7 bases, with 8 bases separating them. This CDR3 contains 13 residues. In its sample, this clone was seen a few times. Sequencing was done on a sample of blood. This clonotype was obtained from a man between 18 and 35 years old in good health. This chain connects TRBV15 to TRBJ1-5, with D hard to call. Written as DNA, the CDR3 is TGTGCCACCAGCAGAGGGTATCGACAGCCCCAGCATTTT. It codes for CATSRGYRQPQHF.